This entry concerns a single T cell receptor beta chain. Its antigen is as yet unknown. The V end was cut by 3 bases, the J end by 5 bases, with 10 bases between. There are 12 residues in the CDR3. Germline CDR1 SQVTM, CDR2 ANQGSEA. This record belongs to a study of blood T cells in healthy people across ages. Study conclusions and caveats: Relative to aged donors, long-lived donors carried more naive CD4+ cells and displayed higher diversity.

Each sample gave at least 7 million isolated PBMCs. With a J-beta primer mix and a sample-barcoded 5' primer, a second PCR ran roughly 6 to 11 cycles. Sequencing yielded, for each sample, at least 2.5 million paired-end reads carrying CDR3. TCRdb analysed the 5' RACE reads with MiXCR anew, one entry per CDR3 protein. The table has about 800,000 distinct CDR3 sequences, 58% seen once. This chain joins TRBV29-1 and TRBJ2-5; D remains ambiguous. Sequencing was done on a sample of blood. The TCR was taken from a man aged 25-45 years in good health. The CDR3 DNA is TGCAGCGTTGACGGAAATTTGGAGACCCAGTACTTC. Translated, it gives CSVDGNLETQYF.